Included here is one T cell receptor beta chain sequence, with context. What it binds is unknown. Donors had no recently reported acute infections or vaccinations and were HIV-negative. The data derive from a study of shared clonotypes between healthy human individuals. The CDR3 length is 15 residues. Trimming pared 8 bases from V and 0 bases from J, leaving 16 bases between. CDR1 SNHLY and CDR2 FYNNEI come from the germline V gene. General study points: Relative to memory subsets, naive subsets generally showed larger estimated richness.

In the sorted-subset replicate PCRs, around 200 ng DNA, 25,000 to 30,000 T cell genomes, was used. TCRdb's copy holds only in-frame clones and misses some; the assay was immunoSEQ multiplex PCR. The sample carries some 2,400,000 clones, 95% recorded once. The chain has TRBV2 and TRBJ2-5, with D possibly TRBD2 on 6 matching bases. Input material: naive CD4+ T cells sorted from blood. Documented subset: CD45RA+ positively selected. The receptor comes from a man between 18 and 29 years old in good health. The CDR3, as DNA: TGTGCCAGCGAAATGGATGGACTACACCAAGAGACCCAGTACTTC. Encoded protein: CASEMDGLHQETQYF.